This T cell receptor (beta chain) was observed in a study of blood T cell repertoires in COVID-19 (dated by TCRdb to 2018 to 2020). Study-wide context: Samples from collaborators originated in the United States, Italy and Spain and spanned both the acute and convalescent phases of COVID-19. The prospective study material was composed of cDNA or gDNA derived from T cells, B-cell-depleted T cells, or PBMCs. The dataset comprised deeply sampled blood TCRbeta repertoires from subjects exposed to, actively infected with, or recovered from COVID-19. The repertoires were made available in a free public database intended to serve as a resource for research on the immune response to SARS-CoV-2. The samples were drawn from the first 160 participants of the ongoing ImmuneRACE study and from 1,200 or so subjects provided by 6 global collaborators. Nearly every sample came with metadata listing a de-identified subject ID, COVID-19 status, age in years and sex. Where available, HLA class I and class II types were taken from metadata supplied by the sample provider and were not determined by assay-based typing.

Enrolling through a virtual design, the prospective study's participants ranged in age from roughly 18 to 95 years and lived across roughly 23 United States geographic areas. In the prospective study, cohorts were assigned on the basis of participant-reported clinical history obtained from a screening survey and a study questionnaire. For ImmuneRACE Cohort 3, a participant was defined as recovered based on two consecutive negative NP/OP PCR tests, clearance by a healthcare professional, or resolution of symptoms. Mobile phlebotomists in the prospective study collected whole blood, serum and a nasopharyngeal or oropharyngeal swab from every participant. Prospective study participants could optionally give additional blood draws and questionnaires over an approximately two-month period. Blood samples from the prospective study were shipped frozen or at room temperature prior to DNA extraction. What the authors observed across the whole study: The amount of clinical and demographic metadata varied by source and participant and was provided uncurated.

This clone was picked up one time. Its antigen remains unidentified. Per-base qualities were not stored, and no clone one base away is much larger. TCRbeta CDR3 regions were amplified from genomic DNA by means of the immunoSEQ Assay, a bias-controlled multiplex PCR. Per the source publication's procedure: Within the assay, amplification of reference gene primers was used to estimate how many nucleated cells each sample contained. To quantify the absolute abundance of each unique TCRbeta CDR3 rearrangement, sequence reads were collapsed and filtered. For each sample, productive Simpson clonality was calculated by taking the square root of Simpson's diversity index across productive rearrangements. TCRdb's version of the immuneACCESS table is confined to in-frame rearrangements and falls short of the full clone set. An unresolved V gene accounts for under half of the shortfall where checked; the remainder is of unknown origin. For V, J and clone size, that table is used; D and trimming come from the DNA. The sample yields approximately 360,000 clones; under 85% were counted once. In total, the top ten clones hold 5% to 6% of the sample.

Material: PBMCs or T cells enriched from blood (not recorded which). This receptor was taken from a woman between 50 and 59 years old who had recovered from COVID-19.

The bases read TGCGCCAGCAGCCCTGGGACAGTCCGTTCCTATGGCTACACCTTC. Its protein product is CASSPGTVRSYGYTF. The rearrangement combines TRBV5-1 with TRBJ1-2, and TRBD1 matches 7 of the central bases. Reading from cysteine to phenylalanine, the CDR3 counts 15 amino acids. Of all the DNA, just the CDR3 is kept, 45 bases in frame from base 1. V is pruned by 4 bases and J by 4 bases, leaving 10 bases of the junction without a gene match. CDR1 SGHRS and CDR2 YFSETQ are derived from the germline V gene.